A single sample gave rise to the 19 T cell receptor beta chains below, sequenced in a study of T cells in Graves' hyperthyroidism and ophthalmopathy. TCR beta CDR3 region amplification was performed from RNA transcripts. In the first-round RT-PCR of the TCR CDR3, the HTBI primer set was used. TCRdb reprocessed the multiplex PCR reads via MiXCR and lists one record per CDR3 protein. The data show 600,000 or so distinct CDR3 sequences, 15% to 20% seen once. The sequenced sample consisted of blood. All receptors derive from a young woman with Graves' hyperthyroidism.

This clonotype came up many times. The chain recombines TRBV5-8 with TRBJ2-1, with D uncertain. V lost 0 bases and J 7 bases, leaving 14 bases between the germline ends. Germline V gene data show CDR1 as SGHTS and CDR2 as YDEGEE. This CDR3 is 15 amino acids long. CDR3 loop: CASSLAVPLGNEQFF. DNA for the CDR3: TGTGCCAGCAGCTTGGCCGTCCCCCTGGGGAATGAGCAGTTCTTC. Complete variable domain (other parts from reference TRBV5-8 and TRBJ2-1): EAGVTQSPTHLIKTRGQQATLRCSPISGHTSVYWYQQALGLGLQFLLWYDEGEERNRGNFPPRFSGRQFPNYSSELNVNALELEDSALYLCASSLAVPLGNEQFFGPGTRLTVL.

This clonotype was seen ten or more times. The rearrangement uses TRBV3-1 and TRBJ1-2, with D maybe TRBD1 (6 bases). The germline V gene encodes CDR1 LGHDT and CDR2 YNNKEL (reference sequence). This CDR3 spans 14 amino acids. The V gene lost 4 bases and the J gene lost 6 bases, with 15 bases spanning the gap. The CDR3: CASSLYTGRNGYTF. The DNA of the CDR3 is TGTGCCAGCAGCCTATATACAGGGAGGAATGGCTACACCTTC.

This clonotype was seen only a few times. The V gene is TRBV28, the J gene TRBJ1-5; TRBD1 might be the D (5 bases). The V and J ends lost 5 bases and 6 bases respectively, with 17 bases between them. The germline V gene has CDR1 MDHEN and CDR2 SYDVKM. The CDR3 is 15 amino acids. The CDR3 protein is CASSPRMAGLQPQHF. Here the CDR3 DNA reads TGTGCCAGCAGTCCACGGATGGCGGGGCTTCAGCCCCAGCATTTT.

This clonotype has only a few counts. V and J are TRBV5-1 and TRBJ1-4, with D possibly being TRBD1 (6 bases). The CDR3 is 15 amino acids. In germline, CDR1 is SGHRS, CDR2 YFSETQ. Trimming shortened V by 2 bases and J by 7 bases, and 15 bases separated the two germline ends. CDR3 protein: CASSLGLGASEKLFF. The CDR3 DNA is TGCGCCAGCAGCTTAGGCTTGGGGGCGAGTGAAAAACTGTTTTTT.

The chain uses TRBV5-4 and TRBJ1-2, with D possibly matching TRBD1 (6 bases). The CDR3 is 14 amino acids. V lost 1 base and J 8 bases, leaving 15 bases between the germline ends. Germline values: CDR1 SGHNT, CDR2 YYREEE (reference sequence). CDR3 region: CASSLPTGMFGYTF. In DNA, the CDR3 is TGTGCCAGCAGCTTGCCGACAGGAATGTTCGGCTACACCTTC.

This clonotype was seen many times. The rearrangement uses TRBV12-3 or TRBV12-4 and TRBJ1-5, with a tentative D call TRBD1 (5 bases). The CDR3 length is 14 residues. V lost 3 bases to trimming and J lost 6 bases, with 12 bases between them. The CDR3 region is CASSFGGDGQPQHF. Written as DNA, the CDR3 is TGTGCCAGCAGTTTTGGAGGGGATGGTCAGCCCCAGCATTTT.

This clonotype was picked up a small number of times. The chain employs TRBV5-5 and TRBJ2-1, with TRBD1 matching 7 bases. Per germline, CDR1 SGHKS and CDR2 YYEKEE (reference sequence). The trim removed 5 bases at V and 6 bases at J, leaving 14 bases unmatched. This CDR3 has 16 amino acids. The CDR3 sequence: CASSFDRASLRNEQFF. The CDR3, as DNA: TGTGCCAGCAGTTTTGACAGGGCCTCACTCCGCAATGAGCAGTTCTTC.

The chain combines TRBV12-3 or TRBV12-4 with TRBJ2-7; 7 nucleotides match TRBD2. J lost 6 bases, V lost 11 bases, and 4 bases had no gene match. The CDR3 is made up of 10 amino acids. In DNA, the CDR3 is TGTGCCCAGACGGGGGGCGAGCAGTACTTC. Protein: CAQTGGEQYF.

V is TRBV11-2 and J is TRBJ2-1; TRBD2 matches 9 bases. CDR1 is SGHAT and CDR2 is FQNNGV in the germline V gene. The CDR3 runs 15 residues. V was clipped by 0 bases and J by 9 bases; unmatched bases: 6. CDR3 bases: TGTGCCAGCAGCTTAGAGGGGGGACTAGCCGGTGAGCAGTTCTTC. Protein: CASSLEGGLAGEQFF.

This clonotype was detected many times. CDR3 in amino acids: CAWSTTGIYEQYF. CDR3 coding DNA: TGTGCCTGGAGTACGACAGGGATTTACGAGCAGTACTTC. The chain employs TRBV30 and TRBJ2-7; 7 nucleotides align to TRBD1. V gave up 2 bases and J gave up 4 bases; unmatched junction bases: 5. CDR3 length: 13 amino acids. Germline CDR1 is GTSNPN and CDR2 is SVGIG (reference sequence).

The sample holds many counts of this clonotype. V gene TRBV20-1 combines with J gene TRBJ2-3; D is uncertain. Trimming pared 2 bases from V and 0 bases from J, leaving 6 bases between. The germline V gene has CDR1 DFQATT and CDR2 SNEGSKA (reference sequence). The CDR3 has 13 amino acids. The DNA for the CDR3 is TGCAGTGCTAGAAGGGAAAGCACAGATACGCAGTATTTT. Translated: CSARRESTDTQYF.

This chain uses TRBV11-1 with TRBJ2-2; D is uncertain. The CDR3 length is 15 residues. CDR1 is SGHAT and CDR2 is FQDESV in the germline V gene (reference sequence). Between the trimmed V and J ends, which lost 5 bases and 3 bases, there was a span of 13 bases. This chain's CDR3 is CASSPSRRDTGELFF. The CDR3 region has the DNA TGTGCCAGCAGCCCCTCGAGAAGGGACACCGGGGAGCTGTTTTTT.

In this sample, this clonotype turned up a few times. The chain combines TRBV6-1 with TRBJ2-5, with D perhaps TRBD1 (6 bases). Germline CDR1 reads MNHNS; CDR2 reads SASEGT. This CDR3 is built from 11 residues. Trimming took 6 bases from V and 12 from J, leaving 14 bases between them. Here the CDR3 reads CASRKSAGEYF. CDR3 DNA sequence: TGTGCCAGCAGGAAGAGTGCAGGGGAGTACTTC.

This clonotype was seen repeatedly, ten times or more. The chain is built from TRBV12-3 or TRBV12-4 and TRBJ2-1; 11 nucleotides line up with TRBD2. This CDR3 contains 19 residues. V lost 6 bases to trimming and J lost 6 bases; unmatched junction nucleotides: 19. This CDR3 is CASSVAGGSTGNFGNEQFF. The CDR3 DNA is TGTGCCAGCAGCGTAGCGGGAGGGAGTACAGGCAATTTCGGCAATGAGCAGTTCTTC.

This clonotype was detected ten times or more. The chain has TRBV12-3 or TRBV12-4 and TRBJ2-1, with TRBD2 as a possible D gene (6 bases). CDR3 length: 17 amino acids. V lost 5 bases and J lost 0, with 17 bases in between. The CDR3 coding sequence is TGTGCCAGCAGTGGACCCCTTAGCGGCAGCTCCTACAATGAGCAGTTCTTC. Its translation: CASSGPLSGSSYNEQFF.

With respect to this clonotype: A read error is possible here, since a much larger clone lies one base away. V usage is TRBV20-1 and J usage is TRBJ1-1; D uncertain. Germline V gene data show CDR1 as DFQATT and CDR2 as SNEGSKA (reference sequence). The CDR3 runs 14 residues. CDR3 region: CNARDARAWTEAFF. CDR3 sequence (DNA): TGCAATGCTAGAGATGCACGGGCTTGGACTGAAGCTTTCTTT.

V is TRBV2 and J is TRBJ1-1, with D hard to call. V lost 2 bases and J lost 4, with 20 bases in between. The CDR3 totals 17 residues. Germline V gives CDR1 SNHLY, CDR2 FYNNEI. In DNA, the CDR3 is TGTGCCAGCAGTGAAACAACCGACTACCCGGAGGGCACTGAAGCTTTCTTT. This gives the protein CASSETTDYPEGTEAFF.

The table lists this clonotype with many counts. The chain combines TRBV28 with TRBJ1-5, with D unclear. Germline CDR1 reads MDHEN; CDR2 reads SYDVKM. There are 12 residues in the CDR3. The V gene lost 2 bases and the J gene lost 9 bases, with 8 bases spanning the gap. The CDR3 here is CASSLGHGPQHF. For the CDR3, the DNA is TGTGCCAGCAGTTTAGGGCATGGGCCCCAGCATTTT.

The genes are TRBV10-2 and TRBJ1-4; D may be TRBD1 (5 bases). The CDR3 is 15 residues long. Between the trimmed V and J ends, which lost 6 bases and 7 bases, there was a span of 18 bases. Looked up from germline, CDR1 is WSHSY and CDR2 is SAAADI. This CDR3 is CASSERPGRPEKLFF. CDR3 bases: TGCGCCAGCAGCGAGAGGCCAGGGCGGCCTGAAAAACTGTTTTTT.